The 26 T cell receptor beta chains listed next were all sequenced from one sample in a study of cytomegalovirus exposure and HLA in healthy donors. PCR used 60 Vbeta primers and 13 Jbeta primers. The protocol was immunoSEQ multiplex PCR, while the TCRdb copy is restricted to in-frame clones and leaves out a portion. The profile shows about 140,000 clones, around 70% of them singletons. Sequenced: PBMCs. The source is a woman in her twenties or thirties in good health and CMV-seronegative.

This clone was observed a few times. The J gene is TRBJ2-1, the V gene TRBV5-4; D unclear. The CDR3 contains 16 residues. The germline CDR1 and CDR2 sequences are SGHNT and YYREEE (reference sequence). Trimming shortened V by 2 bases and J by 0 bases, and 12 bases separated the two germline ends. CDR3 sequence: CASSLGSPSSYNEQFF. In DNA form, the CDR3 reads TGTGCCAGCAGCTTAGGTAGCCCCAGCTCCTACAATGAGCAGTTCTTC.

V usage is TRBV7-9 and J usage is TRBJ1-5; possibly TRBD1 for D (5 bases). Germline assignment: CDR1 SEHNR and CDR2 FQNEAQ (reference sequence). V was shortened by 2 bases and J by 9 bases, with 14 bases between the two germline ends. The CDR3 has 14 residues. CDR3 loop: CASSLSQGKGPQHF. The CDR3 DNA reads as TGTGCCAGCAGCTTAAGCCAGGGAAAAGGGCCCCAGCATTTT.

The chain carries TRBV6-5 and TRBJ1-3, with D hard to call. V lost 10 bases and J 5 bases, leaving 15 bases between the germline ends. CDR3 length: 13 amino acids. Germline V gene lookup returns CDR1 MNHEY and CDR2 SVGAGI. CDR3 residues: CATRTGGRNTIYF. CDR3 sequence (DNA): TGTGCCACCCGGACGGGCGGGAGAAACACCATATATTTT.

The V call is TRBV29-1, the J call TRBJ2-1; TRBD1 matches at 8 bases. Germline trimming cut 4 bases from V and 8 bases from J; bases unmatched to any gene: 10. This CDR3 has 14 residues. Germline loops: CDR1 SQVTM, CDR2 ANQGSEA. CDR3 in DNA: TGCAGCGTTGTTGCGGGGACAGGAGGGGATGAGCAGTTCTTC. This encodes CSVVAGTGGDEQFF.

V gene TRBV9 combines with J gene TRBJ2-3; 11 bases align to TRBD2. CDR1 and CDR2 from the germline V gene are SGDLS and YYNGEE. The V gene end was trimmed by 3 bases and the J gene end by 4 bases; junction bases not matched to a gene: 13. This CDR3 region has 18 residues. CDR3 in DNA: TGTGCCAGCAGCGGCCGCCTCGGGCTAGCGGGAGGCGCAGATACGCAGTATTTT. Protein product: CASSGRLGLAGGADTQYF.

This chain joins TRBV18 and TRBJ2-2; weak D call: TRBD1 (5 bases). The CDR3 extends over 16 amino acids. The germline V and J ends were trimmed by 3 bases and 0 bases, with 11 bases remaining between them. Per germline, CDR1 KGHSH and CDR2 LQKENI. Here the CDR3 DNA reads TGTGCCAGCTCACCGTTCCTCAGGGCGAACACCGGGGAGCTGTTTTTT. Translating gives CASSPFLRANTGELFF.

The chain recombines TRBV5-6 with TRBJ2-5, with D unclear. CDR3 length: 13 amino acids. Per germline, CDR1 SGHDT and CDR2 YYEEEE. V was shortened by 2 bases and J by 5 bases, with 10 bases between the two germline ends. The CDR3 DNA is TGTGCCAGCAGCTTTCGGTCCGGGGAGACCCAGTACTTC. This translates into CASSFRSGETQYF.

The chain uses TRBV19 and TRBJ1-5; 11 positions match TRBD1. Germline CDR1 reads LNHDA; CDR2 reads SQIVND (reference sequence). The CDR3 runs 17 residues. The J segment lost 5 bases and the V segment lost 0 bases, leaving 6 bases of the junction unmatched. The DNA of the CDR3 is TGTGCCAGTAGTATAGATGGACAGGGGGCGGGTTATCAGCCCCAGCATTTT. Protein product: CASSIDGQGAGYQPQHF.

The chain recombines TRBV5-1 with TRBJ2-3; 7 bases match TRBD1. The CDR3 runs to 19 residues. Per the germline V gene, CDR1 is SGHRS and CDR2 is YFSETQ. V lost 1 base, J lost 2 bases, and 16 bases stayed unmatched. This CDR3 reads CASSLIGSGGELFTDTQYF. The CDR3 DNA follows: TGCGCCAGCAGCTTGATAGGGTCAGGGGGAGAACTATTCACAGATACGCAGTATTTT.

This rearrangement joins TRBV10-3 to TRBJ2-3; 9 positions agree with TRBD2. The CDR3 runs 15 residues. Germline values: CDR1 ENHRY, CDR2 SYGVKD. With V trimmed by 6 bases and J by 2 bases, 6 bases remained unmatched. The CDR3 loop is CAISLSGGHTDTQYF. The CDR3 DNA reads TGTGCCATCAGCCTTAGCGGGGGACACACAGATACGCAGTATTTT.

This sequence joins TRBV4-2 and TRBJ2-2; 7 bases align to TRBD2. Losses at the gene ends were 0 bases for V and 6 bases for J; bases not matched to a gene: 4. The CDR3 covers 15 residues. Germline V gene lookup returns CDR1 LGHNA and CDR2 YNFKEQ. The CDR3 DNA reads TGTGCCAGCAGCCAAGAGGGACTACAATCCGGGGAGCTGTTTTTT. It specifies CASSQEGLQSGELFF.

Turning to this clone: The junction differs from germline at one of its ends, possibly a read error. The chain is built from TRBV7-7 and TRBJ2-5, with 8 positions matching TRBD2. The CDR3 extends over 15 amino acids. Looked up from germline, CDR1 is SSHAT and CDR2 is FNYEAQ (reference sequence). As DNA, the CDR3 is TGTGCTAGCAGCTTAGCGGGACTTCCCCAGGAGACCCAGTACTTC. Protein product: CASSLAGLPQETQYF. The entire variable domain, with the rest obtained from reference TRBV7-7 and TRBJ2-5, is as follows: GAGVSQSPRYKVTKRGQDVTLRCDPISSHATLYWYQQALGQGPEFLTYFNYEAQPDKSGLPSDRFSAERPEGSISTLTIQRTEQRDSAMYRCASSLAGLPQETQYFGPGTRLLVL.

This chain connects TRBV18 to TRBJ1-5, with 8 bases matching TRBD1. The V segment lost 6 bases and the J segment 2 bases; nucleotides outside the gene matches: 6. CDR1 KGHSH and CDR2 LQKENI come from the germline V gene. The CDR3 has 15 amino acids. CDR3 region: CASSLNRGGNQPQHF. The CDR3 region has the DNA TGTGCCAGCTCCCTGAACAGGGGGGGCAATCAGCCCCAGCATTTT.

The chain links TRBV6-5 to TRBJ1-2; tentative D call: TRBD1 (6 bases). Trimming left V 0 bases short and J 8 bases short, with 19 bases between. Per germline, CDR1 MNHEY and CDR2 SVGAGI. This CDR3 spans 16 amino acids. The CDR3 sequence: CASSYSGGGRANGYTF. The CDR3 bases are TGTGCCAGCAGTTACTCGGGGGGGGGCAGGGCTAACGGCTACACCTTC.

This clone was observed a few times. The chain has TRBV4-1 and TRBJ2-4; D call uncertain. Looked up from germline, CDR1 is MGHRA and CDR2 is YSYEKL. The CDR3 has 15 residues. V lost 3 bases and J 0 bases, leaving 9 bases between the germline ends. This chain's CDR3 is CASSQLELAKNIQYF. The DNA of the CDR3 is TGCGCCAGCAGCCAGTTAGAGCTAGCCAAAAACATTCAGTACTTC.

The V call is TRBV9, the J call TRBJ2-2; TRBD1 is a possible D gene (5 bases). CDR1 SGDLS and CDR2 YYNGEE come from the germline V gene. V was cut by 0 bases and J by 2 bases, with 8 bases left in between. This CDR3 is 15 amino acids long. The chain's CDR3 is CASSVARVNTGELFF. For the CDR3, the DNA is TGTGCCAGCAGCGTAGCCAGGGTTAACACCGGGGAGCTGTTTTTT.

The chain recombines TRBV5-4 with TRBJ2-3; 9 positions agree with TRBD2. The CDR3 is 16 residues long. Germline lookup yields CDR1 SGHNT and CDR2 YYREEE (reference sequence). Trimming cost V 2 bases and J 7 bases; bases outside gene matches: 11. The CDR3 sequence is CASSLSGASGTHTQYF. The CDR3 nucleotides read TGTGCCAGCAGCTTAAGTGGGGCTAGCGGGACGCATACGCAGTATTTT.

The genes are TRBV19 and TRBJ1-2; possible D gene TRBD1, 5 bases. CDR3 length equals 14 residues. Between the trimmed V and J ends, which lost 7 bases and 3 bases, there was a span of 15 bases. Germline loops: CDR1 LNHDA, CDR2 SQIVND (reference sequence). Here the CDR3 DNA reads TGTGCCAGTAAACAGGATGCTAACTACTATGGCTACACCTTC. Its protein product is CASKQDANYYGYTF.

The chain couples TRBV28 to TRBJ1-2; D is possibly TRBD1 (5 bases). Looked up from germline, CDR1 is MDHEN and CDR2 is SYDVKM. The CDR3 sequence is 12 residues long. Trimming removed 10 bases from V and 4 bases from J, with 13 bases in between. The CDR3 reads CATGAGGYGYTF. CDR3 coding DNA: TGTGCCACCGGGGCGGGGGGCTATGGCTACACCTTC.

The chain couples TRBV10-3 to TRBJ2-3; 8 positions agree with TRBD2. This CDR3 region has 15 residues. Germline loops: CDR1 ENHRY, CDR2 SYGVKD. The J segment lost 3 bases and the V segment lost 11 bases, leaving 13 bases of the junction unmatched. CDR3 sequence reads: CASTPGLEVTDTQYF. In DNA, the CDR3 is TGTGCCTCCACTCCGGGACTAGAGGTAACAGATACGCAGTATTTT.

The chain uses TRBV7-9 and TRBJ1-6; 10 nucleotides line up with TRBD1. Losses at the gene ends were 10 bases for V and 6 bases for J; bases not matched to a gene: 18. This CDR3 has 18 amino acids. Per germline, CDR1 SEHNR and CDR2 FQNEAQ (reference sequence). CDR3 loop: CATNSGQGPFQGNSPLHF. CDR3 bases: TGTGCCACCAACTCGGGACAGGGGCCCTTTCAGGGTAATTCACCCCTCCACTTT.

This chain uses TRBV5-4 with TRBJ1-4, with 9 positions matching TRBD1. CDR3 length: 15 residues. Germline loops: CDR1 SGHNT, CDR2 YYREEE (reference sequence). The V segment lost 0 bases and the J segment 3 bases; nucleotides outside the gene matches: 0. The CDR3 nucleotides read TGTGCCAGCAGCTTGGGGACAGGGGCTAATGAAAAACTGTTTTTT. As protein: CASSLGTGANEKLFF.

V usage is TRBV5-1 and J usage is TRBJ1-1; 7 bases agree with TRBD1. This CDR3 comprises 15 residues. The germline CDR1 and CDR2 sequences are SGHRS and YFSETQ. V shed 4 bases and J 3 bases; nucleotides not matched to a gene: 9. The CDR3 spells CASSRGQTSHTEAFF. The CDR3 DNA follows: TGCGCCAGCAGCAGGGGACAGACCTCTCACACTGAAGCTTTCTTT.

The chain combines TRBV5-1 with TRBJ2-1, with TRBD1 matching 7 bases. The CDR3 runs to 16 residues. Germline trimming cut 0 bases from V and 4 bases from J; bases unmatched to any gene: 7. Germline V gives CDR1 SGHRS, CDR2 YFSETQ. The CDR3 DNA is TGCGCCAGCAGCTTGGGGTTGGGACAGTTATACAATGAGCAGTTCTTC. This codes for CASSLGLGQLYNEQFF.

This clone has only a few counts. V and J are TRBV28 and TRBJ2-7; 11 nucleotides line up with TRBD2. This CDR3 has 13 amino acids. Germline CDR1 reads MDHEN; CDR2 reads SYDVKM. The CDR3 DNA sequence: TGTTTAACGGGGCTAGCGGGGGGCGACGAGCAGTACGTC. Residues: CLTGLAGGDEQYV.

This clone was found once. The chain recombines TRBV29-1 with TRBJ1-1; TRBD1 matches 8 bases. The J segment lost 2 bases and the V segment lost 6 bases, leaving 11 bases of the junction unmatched. The CDR3 runs 15 residues. Germline V gene data show CDR1 as SQVTM and CDR2 as ANQGSEA. The CDR3 loop is CSVTPTGQGNTEAFF. CDR3 in DNA: TGCAGCGTAACCCCGACTGGACAGGGTAACACTGAAGCTTTCTTT.